These T cell receptor beta chains were read from a single sample in a study of blood T cells in healthy people across ages. TCRdb used MiXCR to reprocess the 5' RACE reads, holding one entry per CDR3 protein. The sample lists 850,000 to 1,000,000 distinct CDR3 sequences, approximately 49% occurring once. Sequencing was carried out using blood. These receptors came from a man between 25 and 39 years old in good health. CDR3s include the opening cysteine and the closing phenylalanine or tryptophan. Fields, in order: D gene, clone size, J gene, V gene, CDR3 DNA, CDR3 protein. D genes are given only for firm matches. Clone size is given for some rows only: seen once, a few or many times, or a class if the clone is expanded.

d_gene: TRBD2; abundance: -; j_gene: TRBJ2-3; v_gene: TRBV10-3; CDR3nt: TGTGCCTCCCAAGCGGGGACCACAGATACGCAGTATTTT; CDR3aa: CASQAGTTDTQYF
d_gene: -; abundance: -; j_gene: TRBJ1-5; v_gene: TRBV6-5; CDR3nt: TGTGCCAGCAGGGGCGGCAGGTCAGATCAGCCCCAGCATTTT; CDR3aa: CASRGGRSDQPQHF
d_gene: -; abundance: few; j_gene: TRBJ2-7; v_gene: TRBV4-1; CDR3nt: TGCGCCAGCAGCCAAGCTTTGACGGACTACGAGCAGTACTTC; CDR3aa: CASSQALTDYEQYF
d_gene: TRBD2; abundance: -; j_gene: TRBJ2-7; v_gene: TRBV30; CDR3nt: TGTGCCTGGAGTATAGCGGGCCCTTTCTCAAAGGTCTCCTACGAGCAGTACTTC; CDR3aa: CAWSIAGPFSKVSYEQYF
d_gene: -; abundance: -; j_gene: TRBJ2-7; v_gene: TRBV2; CDR3nt: TGTGCCAGCAGTTTGGGGCGGAGAGGAAACGAGCAGTACTTC; CDR3aa: CASSLGRRGNEQYF
d_gene: -; abundance: few; j_gene: TRBJ1-5; v_gene: TRBV12-3/TRBV12-4; CDR3nt: TGTGCCAGCAGTTTCGGGTATGAGGGCAATCAGCCCCAGCATTTT; CDR3aa: CASSFGYEGNQPQHF
d_gene: TRBD2; abundance: -; j_gene: TRBJ2-1; v_gene: TRBV20-1; CDR3nt: TGCAGTGCTAGAGGCCCGACTAGCCACAATGAGCAGTTCTTC; CDR3aa: CSARGPTSHNEQFF
d_gene: -; abundance: few; j_gene: TRBJ1-4; v_gene: TRBV3-1; CDR3nt: TGTGCCAGCAGCCAGGGGCCAGCCGGGGGACTGTTTTTT; CDR3aa: CASSQGPAGGLFF
d_gene: -; abundance: once; j_gene: TRBJ1-6; v_gene: TRBV3-1; CDR3nt: TGTGCCAGCAGCCAGAGACAGAGCTCCTATAATTCACCCCTCCACTTT; CDR3aa: CASSQRQSSYNSPLHF
d_gene: -; abundance: -; j_gene: TRBJ1-1; v_gene: TRBV20-1; CDR3nt: TGCAGTGCTAGGAGTAAGCAGAACACTGAAGCTTTCTTT; CDR3aa: CSARSKQNTEAFF
d_gene: TRBD2; abundance: few; j_gene: TRBJ2-3; v_gene: TRBV12-3/TRBV12-4; CDR3nt: TGTGCCAGCAGCCCCGGGGGGGTTGGGAATACGCAGTATTTT; CDR3aa: CASSPGGVGNTQYF
d_gene: -; abundance: -; j_gene: TRBJ2-3; v_gene: TRBV6-5; CDR3nt: TGTGCCAGCAGTTCCCCGACACAGCTCAGCACAGGTACGCAGTATTTT; CDR3aa: CASSSPTQLSTGTQYF
d_gene: -; abundance: few; j_gene: TRBJ2-7; v_gene: TRBV9; CDR3nt: TGTGCCAGCAGCGTAGATCAGGGGAACGAGCAGTACTTC; CDR3aa: CASSVDQGNEQYF
d_gene: -; abundance: -; j_gene: TRBJ2-3; v_gene: TRBV6-5; CDR3nt: TGTGCCAGCAGCCGGACTTCGGGTCGGGATACGCAGTATTTT; CDR3aa: CASSRTSGRDTQYF
d_gene: -; abundance: -; j_gene: TRBJ2-6; v_gene: TRBV28; CDR3nt: TGTGCCAGCAACCCGCCGGAGTCTGGGGCCAACGTCCTGACTTTC; CDR3aa: CASNPPESGANVLTF
d_gene: -; abundance: -; j_gene: TRBJ1-2; v_gene: TRBV7-2; CDR3nt: TGTGCCAGCAGCCCAAACCCAGGGTTAGGCGGCTACACCTTC; CDR3aa: CASSPNPGLGGYTF
d_gene: TRBD2; abundance: -; j_gene: TRBJ2-3; v_gene: TRBV4-1; CDR3nt: TGCGCCAGCAGCCCACAGAGGAGCGGGGTGAACACAGATACGCAGTATTTT; CDR3aa: CASSPQRSGVNTDTQYF
d_gene: TRBD1; abundance: -; j_gene: TRBJ1-5; v_gene: TRBV20-1; CDR3nt: TGCAGTGCTGGGTCGGACAGGGCCCAGCCCCAGCATTTT; CDR3aa: CSAGSDRAQPQHF
d_gene: -; abundance: -; j_gene: TRBJ2-4; v_gene: TRBV7-9; CDR3nt: TGTGCCAGCAGCTCTAGTTTAGGGCTAAACATTCAGTACTTC; CDR3aa: CASSSSLGLNIQYF
d_gene: TRBD2; abundance: -; j_gene: TRBJ2-5; v_gene: TRBV27; CDR3nt: TGTGCCAGCAGAAAGCGGGGGACCTACCAAGAGACCCAGTACTTC; CDR3aa: CASRKRGTYQETQYF
d_gene: TRBD2; abundance: -; j_gene: TRBJ2-1; v_gene: TRBV12-3/TRBV12-4; CDR3nt: TGTGCCAGCAGTTTGGCGGGAGCGGGGGGGCACAATGAGCAGTTCTTC; CDR3aa: CASSLAGAGGHNEQFF
d_gene: TRBD1; abundance: once; j_gene: TRBJ1-2; v_gene: TRBV28; CDR3nt: TGTGCCAGCAGTCCAGGACAGGTCCCCAGTGGCTACACCTTC; CDR3aa: CASSPGQVPSGYTF
d_gene: -; abundance: once; j_gene: TRBJ2-1; v_gene: TRBV6-2/TRBV6-3; CDR3nt: TGTGCCAGCAGTTACTCGACGGACAGACTTAGGAATGAGCAGTTCTTC; CDR3aa: CASSYSTDRLRNEQFF
d_gene: -; abundance: few; j_gene: TRBJ1-5; v_gene: TRBV3-1; CDR3nt: TGTGCCAGCAGCCAAGAATTCAGTGAGGATCAGCCCCAGCATTTT; CDR3aa: CASSQEFSEDQPQHF
d_gene: TRBD1; abundance: few; j_gene: TRBJ2-5; v_gene: TRBV27; CDR3nt: TGTGCCAGCAGAGAATTAGGACAGGGGGGACAGACCCAGTACTTC; CDR3aa: CASRELGQGGQTQYF
d_gene: -; abundance: once; j_gene: TRBJ2-3; v_gene: TRBV28; CDR3nt: TGTGCCAGCAGCACCCTTATTTCGGCGGGGAGTAGCGCAGATACGCAGTATTTT; CDR3aa: CASSTLISAGSSADTQYF
d_gene: -; abundance: -; j_gene: TRBJ2-1; v_gene: TRBV30; CDR3nt: TGTGCCTGGAGTGTATGGTCAGGGAATGAGCAGTTCTTC; CDR3aa: CAWSVWSGNEQFF
d_gene: TRBD2; abundance: -; j_gene: TRBJ2-3; v_gene: TRBV6-2/TRBV6-3; CDR3nt: TGTGCCAGCAGTTACTCGACGAGGGGTGAGCGGGGTCGCACCCTTAGCACAGATACGCAGTATTTT; CDR3aa: CASSYSTRGERGRTLSTDTQYF
d_gene: -; abundance: -; j_gene: TRBJ2-7; v_gene: TRBV6-5; CDR3nt: TGTGCCAGCTCCCAAGGGTGCGACTTTTCCTACGAGCAGTACTTC; CDR3aa: CASSQGCDFSYEQYF
d_gene: -; abundance: -; j_gene: TRBJ2-6; v_gene: TRBV21-1; CDR3nt: TGTGCCAGCAGCAAACGCGGGGAATCTGGGGGCAACGTCCTGACTTTC; CDR3aa: CASSKRGESGGNVLTF
d_gene: TRBD2; abundance: many; j_gene: TRBJ2-5; v_gene: TRBV12-3/TRBV12-4; CDR3nt: TGTGCCAGCAGCTATAGCGGGGGGGAAGAGACCCAGTACTTC; CDR3aa: CASSYSGGEETQYF
d_gene: TRBD2; abundance: -; j_gene: TRBJ2-7; v_gene: TRBV7-8; CDR3nt: TGTGCCAGCAGCTTAGGACTAGCGGTCTCCTACGAGCAGTACTTC; CDR3aa: CASSLGLAVSYEQYF
d_gene: -; abundance: -; j_gene: TRBJ2-5; v_gene: TRBV7-2; CDR3nt: TGTGCCTGCAGCCGAGTTGGGGAGACCCAGTACTTC; CDR3aa: CACSRVGETQYF
d_gene: TRBD2; abundance: -; j_gene: TRBJ2-3; v_gene: TRBV5-1; CDR3nt: TGCGCCAGCAGCTTGGCCAAGGTGGTGGGACTAGCAGCAGATACGCAGTATTTT; CDR3aa: CASSLAKVVGLAADTQYF
d_gene: TRBD2; abundance: few; j_gene: TRBJ2-5; v_gene: TRBV13; CDR3nt: TGTGCCAGCAGCTTAGAGGCGGGGGAAAGGAAGACCCAGTACTTC; CDR3aa: CASSLEAGERKTQYF
d_gene: TRBD1; abundance: many; j_gene: TRBJ1-2; v_gene: TRBV6-1; CDR3nt: TGTGCCAGCAGTCGGGGGACAGGTCGAACCCCTAACTATGGCTACACCTTC; CDR3aa: CASSRGTGRTPNYGYTF
d_gene: -; abundance: -; j_gene: TRBJ1-5; v_gene: TRBV14; CDR3nt: TGTGCCAGCAGCCGCCATCGAAATCAGCCCCAGCATTTT; CDR3aa: CASSRHRNQPQHF
d_gene: -; abundance: -; j_gene: TRBJ2-1; v_gene: TRBV20-1; CDR3nt: TGCAGTGCTAGCGGCGAGGGCTCCTACAATGAGCAGTTCTTC; CDR3aa: CSASGEGSYNEQFF
d_gene: -; abundance: -; j_gene: TRBJ1-6; v_gene: TRBV6-2/TRBV6-3; CDR3nt: TGTGCCAGCAGGTCGGGCCCGACTTGCCACTTT; CDR3aa: CASRSGPTCHF
d_gene: TRBD1; abundance: -; j_gene: TRBJ2-3; v_gene: TRBV27; CDR3nt: TGTGCCAGCAGTTTTCAGACAGGGGGCGCTACAGATACGCAGTATTTT; CDR3aa: CASSFQTGGATDTQYF
d_gene: -; abundance: many; j_gene: TRBJ2-7; v_gene: TRBV7-9; CDR3nt: TGTGCCAGCAGCCCATCGACAGGACTCTACGAGCAGTACTTC; CDR3aa: CASSPSTGLYEQYF
d_gene: -; abundance: -; j_gene: TRBJ2-3; v_gene: TRBV4-1; CDR3nt: TGCGCCAGCAGCCAAGAAAGGCAGAAAGGCACAGATACGCAGTATTTT; CDR3aa: CASSQERQKGTDTQYF
d_gene: TRBD1; abundance: -; j_gene: TRBJ1-2; v_gene: TRBV3-1; CDR3nt: TGTGCCAGCAGCCCCCAAACAGGGGTTGGCGGCTACACCTTC; CDR3aa: CASSPQTGVGGYTF
d_gene: TRBD1; abundance: -; j_gene: TRBJ1-6; v_gene: TRBV4-2; CDR3nt: TGTGCCAGCAGCCAAGGGGAGACAGGGGGCTTTAATTCACCCCTCCACTTT; CDR3aa: CASSQGETGGFNSPLHF
d_gene: -; abundance: many; j_gene: TRBJ2-7; v_gene: TRBV20-1; CDR3nt: TGCAGTCCCTGGGACGGCTACGAGCAGTACTTC; CDR3aa: CSPWDGYEQYF
d_gene: -; abundance: few; j_gene: TRBJ2-1; v_gene: TRBV5-1; CDR3nt: TGCGCCAGCAGCTTGACGTGGACCGATTACAATGAGCAGTTCTTC; CDR3aa: CASSLTWTDYNEQFF
d_gene: TRBD2; abundance: -; j_gene: TRBJ2-3; v_gene: TRBV19; CDR3nt: TGTGTCAGTAGTATCACTAGCGGGGGAATTGGTGCGACAGATACGCAGTATTTT; CDR3aa: CVSSITSGGIGATDTQYF
d_gene: -; abundance: -; j_gene: TRBJ1-2; v_gene: TRBV21-1; CDR3nt: TGTGCCAGCAGCAATAAGGGACAGGAGTCTGAAGCGAACTATGGCTACACCTTC; CDR3aa: CASSNKGQESEANYGYTF
d_gene: TRBD2; abundance: -; j_gene: TRBJ2-5; v_gene: TRBV12-3/TRBV12-4; CDR3nt: TGTGCCAGCGGGGGGGAGAACCGAGAGACCCAGTACTTC; CDR3aa: CASGGENRETQYF
d_gene: -; abundance: -; j_gene: TRBJ1-1; v_gene: TRBV6-1; CDR3nt: TGTGCCAGCAGTGGACTGGACGGGGAAGCTTTCTTT; CDR3aa: CASSGLDGEAFF
d_gene: -; abundance: -; j_gene: TRBJ1-2; v_gene: TRBV6-5; CDR3nt: TGTGCCAGCAGCCAATACAGGGTTGACTATGGCTACACCTTC; CDR3aa: CASSQYRVDYGYTF
d_gene: TRBD2; abundance: -; j_gene: TRBJ2-7; v_gene: TRBV20-1; CDR3nt: TGCAGTGCGGAATTTAGCGGGGGCCCCTACGAGCAGTACTTC; CDR3aa: CSAEFSGGPYEQYF
d_gene: TRBD1; abundance: -; j_gene: TRBJ2-7; v_gene: TRBV27; CDR3nt: TGTGCCAGCAGTTTATCAGGGACAGGGTCCTACTACGAGCAGTACTTC; CDR3aa: CASSLSGTGSYYEQYF